The sequence of this T cell receptor beta chain was determined in a study of blood T cell repertoires in COVID-19. The ends were cut back, 1 base at V and 0 bases at J, with 7 bases in the middle. The germline V gene has CDR1 SGHDT and CDR2 YYEEEE. The CDR3 sequence is 15 residues long. Clones were sequenced by immunoSEQ multiplex PCR, and TCRdb holds only the in-frame ones, with some missing. The profile shows approximately 140,000 clones, 85% to 90% of them singletons. The TCR comes from a man of 80 years or more with acute or convalescent COVID-19. The specimen sequenced was peripheral blood. This chain joins TRBV5-6 and TRBJ1-4; no definite D call. The CDR3 is CASSLYQTTNEKLFF. DNA of the CDR3: TGTGCCAGCAGCTTGTACCAGACAACTAATGAAAAACTGTTTTTT.